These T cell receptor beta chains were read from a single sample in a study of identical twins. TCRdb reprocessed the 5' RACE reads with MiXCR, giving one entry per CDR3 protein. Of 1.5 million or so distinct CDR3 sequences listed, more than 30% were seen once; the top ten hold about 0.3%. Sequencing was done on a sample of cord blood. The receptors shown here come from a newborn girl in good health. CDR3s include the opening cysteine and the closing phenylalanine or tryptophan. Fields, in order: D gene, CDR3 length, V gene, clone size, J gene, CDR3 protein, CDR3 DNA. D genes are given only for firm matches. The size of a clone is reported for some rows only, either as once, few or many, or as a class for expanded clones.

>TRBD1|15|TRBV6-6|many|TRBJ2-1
CASSYRTGRDNEQFF
TGTGCCAGCAGTTACCGGACAGGGCGTGACAATGAGCAGTTCTTC
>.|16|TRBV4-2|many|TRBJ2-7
CASSQATRLVGDEQYF
TGTGCCAGCAGCCAAGCGACCCGACTAGTTGGCGACGAGCAGTACTTC
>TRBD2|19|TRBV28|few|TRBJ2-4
CASSPPRTAGGWAKNIQYF
TGTGCCAGCAGTCCTCCGCGTACGGCGGGAGGGTGGGCCAAAAACATTCAGTACTTC
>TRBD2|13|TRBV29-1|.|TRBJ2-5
CSVGLAAPGAQYF
TGCAGCGTCGGACTAGCGGCCCCCGGGGCCCAGTACTTC
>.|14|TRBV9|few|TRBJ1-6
CASSVEQGNSPLHF
TGTGCCAGCAGCGTAGAGCAGGGGAATTCACCCCTCCACTTT
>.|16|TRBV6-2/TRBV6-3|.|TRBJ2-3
CASSPITKAPTDTQYF
TGTGCCAGCAGCCCGATAACTAAAGCTCCCACAGATACGCAGTATTTT
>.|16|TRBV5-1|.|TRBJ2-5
CASSSGALVHQETQYF
TGCGCCAGCAGCTCAGGGGCACTAGTCCATCAAGAGACCCAGTACTTC
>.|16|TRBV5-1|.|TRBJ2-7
CASSLATGIRLYEQYF
TGCGCCAGCAGCTTGGCCACAGGGATAAGGCTCTACGAGCAGTACTTC
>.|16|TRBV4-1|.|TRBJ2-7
CASSQVRTMLSYEQYF
TGCGCCAGCAGCCAAGTCCGGACAATGCTCTCCTACGAGCAGTACTTC
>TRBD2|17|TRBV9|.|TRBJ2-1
CASSVVRGGRDYSEQFF
TGTGCCAGCAGCGTAGTAAGGGGAGGGCGGGATTACAGTGAGCAGTTCTTC
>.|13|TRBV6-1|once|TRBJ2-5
CTSRIGPQETQYF
TGTACCAGCAGAATCGGACCCCAAGAGACCCAGTACTTC
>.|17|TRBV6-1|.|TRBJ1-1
CASSETPYRDIHTEAFF
TGTGCCAGCAGTGAAACCCCGTACAGGGATATTCACACTGAAGCTTTCTTT
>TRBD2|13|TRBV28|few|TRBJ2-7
CANPAGVYYEQYF
TGTGCCAACCCAGCGGGAGTCTACTACGAGCAGTACTTC
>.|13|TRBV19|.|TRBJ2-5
CAGDCTRQETQYF
TGTGCCGGAGACTGTACTCGTCAAGAGACCCAGTACTTC
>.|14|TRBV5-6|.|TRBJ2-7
CASSLWSSYNEQYF
TGTGCCAGCAGCTTGTGGAGCTCCTACAATGAGCAGTACTTC
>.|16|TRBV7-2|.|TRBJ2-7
CASSLGSRRSSYEQDF
TGTGCCAGCAGCTTAGGGTCAAGGCGGAGCTCCTACGAGCAGGACTTC
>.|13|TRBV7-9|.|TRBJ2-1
CASSSQDSNEQFF
TGTGCCAGCAGCTCGCAAGACAGCAATGAGCAGTTCTTC
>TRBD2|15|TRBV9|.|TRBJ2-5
CASSVVGGGADEQYF
TGTGCCAGCAGCGTAGTCGGCGGGGGGGCGGATGAGCAGTACTTC
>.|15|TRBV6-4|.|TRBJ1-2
CASSPHRDNFYGYTF
TGTGCCAGCAGTCCACACAGGGATAACTTTTATGGCTACACCTTC
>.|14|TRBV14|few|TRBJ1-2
CASSPGQTPYGYTF
TGTGCCAGCAGCCCTGGACAGACCCCGTATGGCTACACCTTC
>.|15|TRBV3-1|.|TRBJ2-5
CASSQNLLGTREQYF
TGTGCCAGCAGCCAGAACCTGCTTGGGACAAGGGAGCAGTACTTC
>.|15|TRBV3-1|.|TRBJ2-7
CASSQGGQFHYEQYF
TGTGCCAGCAGCCAAGGCGGGCAGTTCCACTACGAGCAGTACTTC
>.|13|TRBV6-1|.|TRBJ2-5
CASSDRPRETQYF
TGTGCCAGCAGTGATAGGCCAAGGGAGACCCAGTACTTC
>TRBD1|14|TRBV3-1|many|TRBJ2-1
CASSPLTGANEQFF
TGTGCCAGCAGCCCCTTGACAGGGGCGAATGAGCAGTTCTTC
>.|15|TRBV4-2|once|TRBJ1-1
CASSQDRGQSTEAFF
TGTGCCAGCAGCCAAGATCGGGGACAATCCACTGAAGCTTTCTTT
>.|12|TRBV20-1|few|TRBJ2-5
CGGTPQSETQYF
TGCGGGGGGACACCCCAATCGGAGACCCAGTACTTC
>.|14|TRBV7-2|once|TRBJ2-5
CASTETSGLETQYF
TGTGCCAGCACCGAGACCTCGGGGCTAGAGACCCAGTACTTC
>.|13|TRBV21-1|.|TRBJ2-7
CAIKTSGSYEQYF
TGTGCCATTAAGACTAGCGGGAGCTACGAGCAGTACTTC
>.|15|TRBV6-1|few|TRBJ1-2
CASSGQRVREGGYTF
TGTGCCAGCAGTGGGCAGCGTGTCCGGGAGGGTGGCTACACCTTC
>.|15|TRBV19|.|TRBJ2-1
CASGIARSGPLEQFF
TGTGCCAGTGGTATAGCACGGAGCGGTCCTTTGGAGCAGTTCTTC
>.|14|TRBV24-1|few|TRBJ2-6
CATSSGTGANVLTF
TGTGCCACCAGTTCAGGGACTGGGGCCAACGTCCTGACTTTC
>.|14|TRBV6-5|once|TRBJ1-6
CASSYSGVDSPLHF
TGTGCCAGCAGTTACAGTGGGGTCGATTCACCCCTCCACTTT
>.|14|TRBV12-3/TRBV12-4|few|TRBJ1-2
CASSLALKFYGYTF
TGTGCCAGCAGTTTAGCTTTGAAGTTCTATGGCTACACCTTC
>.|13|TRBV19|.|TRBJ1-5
CASSPSINQPQHF
TGTGCCAGTAGTCCATCCATCAATCAGCCCCAGCATTTT
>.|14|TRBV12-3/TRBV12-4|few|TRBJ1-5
CASSPGESNQPQHF
TGTGCCAGCAGTCCGGGAGAAAGCAATCAGCCCCAGCATTTT
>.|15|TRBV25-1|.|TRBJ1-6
CASSDPGTYNSPLHF
TGTGCCAGCAGTGACCCAGGGACCTATAATTCACCCCTCCACTTT
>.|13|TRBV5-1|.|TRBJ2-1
CASSARTAGEQFF
TGCGCCAGCAGCGCGCGGACAGCCGGTGAGCAGTTCTTC
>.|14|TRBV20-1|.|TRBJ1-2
CSAREGARGYGYTF
TGCAGTGCTAGGGAGGGCGCCCGGGGCTATGGCTACACCTTC
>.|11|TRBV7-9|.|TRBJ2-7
CANSLGIEQYF
TGTGCCAACAGCTTAGGGATCGAGCAGTACTTC
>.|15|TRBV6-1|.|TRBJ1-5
CASSEARGHNQPQHF
TGTGCCAGCAGTGAGGCACGGGGCCATAATCAGCCCCAGCATTTT
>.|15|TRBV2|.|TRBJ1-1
CASSEVGRMNTEAFF
TGTGCCAGCAGTGAAGTAGGCAGAATGAACACTGAAGCTTTCTTT
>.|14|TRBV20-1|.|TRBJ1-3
CSARDSHSGNTIYF
TGCAGTGCTAGAGATTCCCACTCTGGAAACACCATATATTTT
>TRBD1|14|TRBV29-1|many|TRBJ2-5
CSVGLSGGLKTQYF
TGCAGCGTTGGCCTATCAGGGGGCCTCAAGACCCAGTACTTC
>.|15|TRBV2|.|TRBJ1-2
CASRPRDGNFYGYTF
TGTGCCAGCAGGCCCCGGGACGGCAACTTCTATGGCTACACCTTC
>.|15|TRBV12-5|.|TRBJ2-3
CASGLVEGRTDTQYF
TGTGCTAGTGGTTTGGTAGAGGGCCGCACAGATACGCAGTATTTT
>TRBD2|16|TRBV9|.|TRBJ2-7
CASSAGRTSGINEQYF
TGTGCCAGCAGCGCAGGTAGGACTAGCGGGATCAATGAGCAGTACTTC
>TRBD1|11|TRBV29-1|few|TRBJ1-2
CSAGTVDGYTF
TGCAGCGCCGGGACAGTAGATGGCTACACCTTC
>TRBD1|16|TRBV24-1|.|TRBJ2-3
CATSDYPGQGPDTQYF
TGTGCCACCAGTGATTATCCGGGACAGGGGCCAGATACGCAGTATTTT
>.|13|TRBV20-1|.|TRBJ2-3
CSVSGVGTDTQYF
TGCAGTGTTTCGGGTGTGGGCACAGATACGCAGTATTTT
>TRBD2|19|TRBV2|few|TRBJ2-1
CASSDSPMGAGVRDNEQFF
TGTGCCAGCAGTGACAGCCCGATGGGTGCGGGAGTACGGGACAATGAGCAGTTCTTC
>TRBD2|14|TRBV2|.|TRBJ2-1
CASRVTSVYNGQFF
TGTGCCAGCAGGGTGACTAGCGTCTACAATGGGCAGTTCTTC
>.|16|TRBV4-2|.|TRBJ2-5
CASSPPTSPGGNEQYF
TGTGCCAGCAGTCCCCCGACTTCGCCTGGGGGGAATGAGCAGTACTTC
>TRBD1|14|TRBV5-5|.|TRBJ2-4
CASSPRQGWNIQYF
TGTGCCAGCAGCCCAAGACAGGGGTGGAACATTCAGTACTTC